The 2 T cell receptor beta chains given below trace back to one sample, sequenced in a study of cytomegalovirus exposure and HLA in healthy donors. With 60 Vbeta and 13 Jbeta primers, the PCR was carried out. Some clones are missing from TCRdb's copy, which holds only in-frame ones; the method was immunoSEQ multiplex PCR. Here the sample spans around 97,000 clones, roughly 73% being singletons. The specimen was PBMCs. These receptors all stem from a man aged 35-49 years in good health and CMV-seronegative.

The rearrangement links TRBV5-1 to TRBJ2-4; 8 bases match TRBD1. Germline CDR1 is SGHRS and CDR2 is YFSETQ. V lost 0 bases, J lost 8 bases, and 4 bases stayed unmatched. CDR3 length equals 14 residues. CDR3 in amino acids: CASSLGQGRDIQYF. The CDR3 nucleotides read TGCGCCAGCAGCTTGGGACAGGGGAGAGACATTCAGTACTTC.

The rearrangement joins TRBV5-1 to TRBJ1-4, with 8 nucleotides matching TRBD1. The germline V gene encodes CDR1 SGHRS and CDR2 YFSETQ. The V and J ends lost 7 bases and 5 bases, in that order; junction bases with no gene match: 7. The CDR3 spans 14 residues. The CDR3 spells CASGGQGRNEKLFF. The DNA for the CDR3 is TGCGCCAGCGGCGGACAGGGAAGAAATGAAAAACTGTTTTTT.